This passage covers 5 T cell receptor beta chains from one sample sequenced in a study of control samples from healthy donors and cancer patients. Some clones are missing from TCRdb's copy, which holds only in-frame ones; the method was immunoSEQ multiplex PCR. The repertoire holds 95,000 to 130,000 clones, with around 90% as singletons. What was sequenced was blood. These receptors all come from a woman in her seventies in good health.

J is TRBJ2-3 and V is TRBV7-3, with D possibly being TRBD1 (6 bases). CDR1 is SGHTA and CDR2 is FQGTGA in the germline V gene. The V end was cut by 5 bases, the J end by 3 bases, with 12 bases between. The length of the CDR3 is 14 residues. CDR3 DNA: TGTGCCAGCAGCGCGTTGGGGGCTACAGATACGCAGTATTTT. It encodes CASSALGATDTQYF.

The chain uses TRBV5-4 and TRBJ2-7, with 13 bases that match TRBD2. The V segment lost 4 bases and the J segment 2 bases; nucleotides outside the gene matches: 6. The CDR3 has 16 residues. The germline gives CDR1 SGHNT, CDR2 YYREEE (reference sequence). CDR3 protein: CASSPRLAGGTYEQYF. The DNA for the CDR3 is TGTGCCAGCAGCCCACGACTAGCGGGGGGCACCTACGAGCAGTACTTC.

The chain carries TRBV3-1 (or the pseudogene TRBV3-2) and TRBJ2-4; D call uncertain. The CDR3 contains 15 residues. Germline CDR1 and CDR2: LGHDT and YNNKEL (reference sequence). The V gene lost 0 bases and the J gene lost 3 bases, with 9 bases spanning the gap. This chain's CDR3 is CASSQDPVGKNIQYF. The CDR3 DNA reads TGTGCCAGCAGCCAAGACCCAGTTGGCAAAAACATTCAGTACTTC.

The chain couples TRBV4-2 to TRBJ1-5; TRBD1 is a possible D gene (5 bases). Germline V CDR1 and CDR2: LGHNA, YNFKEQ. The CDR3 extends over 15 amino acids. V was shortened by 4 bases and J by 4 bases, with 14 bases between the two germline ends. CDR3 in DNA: TGTGCCAGCAGCCCACGGGGAGGGGATAATCAGCCCCAGCATTTT. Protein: CASSPRGGDNQPQHF.

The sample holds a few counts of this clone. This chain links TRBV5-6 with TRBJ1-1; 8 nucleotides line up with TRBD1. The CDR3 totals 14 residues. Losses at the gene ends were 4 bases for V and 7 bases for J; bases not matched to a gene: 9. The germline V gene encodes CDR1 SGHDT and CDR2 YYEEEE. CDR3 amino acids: CASSHRQGFGEAFF. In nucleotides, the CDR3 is TGTGCCAGCAGCCATAGACAGGGGTTTGGTGAAGCTTTCTTT.